Listed here are 31 T cell receptor beta chains from one sample, sequenced in a study of blood T cell repertoires in COVID-19. Here immunoSEQ multiplex PCR was the method, and the copy in TCRdb shows in-frame clones only, minus some. This table holds around 130,000 clones, 84% found once. Sequencing was done on a sample of PBMCs or T cells enriched from blood (not recorded which). The receptor set was obtained from a woman under 30 who had been exposed to COVID-19.

V usage is TRBV9 and J usage is TRBJ1-3, with TRBD1 as a possible D gene (5 bases). The CDR3 is 15 amino acids. V gave up 2 bases and J gave up 0 bases, with 9 bases separating them. Germline V gene sequence: CDR1 SGDLS, CDR2 YYNGEE. The CDR3 DNA sequence: TGTGCCAGCAGCGTTTCGGGGGGCTCTGGAAACACCATATATTTT. It codes for CASSVSGGSGNTIYF.

The rearrangement joins TRBV10-1 to TRBJ1-3, with 8 bases fitting TRBD1. The V gene end was trimmed by 4 bases and the J gene end by 5 bases; junction bases not matched to a gene: 1. The CDR3 consists of 13 residues. Germline V gene sequence: CDR1 WNHNN, CDR2 SYGVQD (reference sequence). The CDR3 protein is CASSGQGRNTIYF. CDR3 nucleotide sequence: TGCGCCAGCAGTGGACAGGGGAGAAACACCATATATTTT.

The rearrangement uses TRBV9 and TRBJ2-2; 9 bases agree with TRBD1. Germline lookup yields CDR1 SGDLS and CDR2 YYNGEE. With 4 bases clipped from V and 5 bases from J, the junction kept 12 bases outside the gene matches. The CDR3 totals 17 residues. The CDR3 sequence: CASSPRLDRGGTGELFF. The CDR3 coding sequence is TGTGCCAGCAGCCCCCGACTAGACAGGGGGGGGACCGGGGAGCTGTTTTTT.

The J gene is TRBJ2-1, the V gene TRBV7-3, with 12 bases fitting TRBD2. Looked up from germline, CDR1 is SGHTA and CDR2 is FQGTGA. The CDR3 sequence is 16 residues long. The V segment lost 4 bases and the J segment 8 bases; nucleotides outside the gene matches: 9. The CDR3 DNA is TGTGCCAGCAGCTCCCTAGCGGGAGGGCCAACTCATGAGCAGTTCTTC. Encoded protein: CASSSLAGGPTHEQFF.

The genes are TRBV18 and TRBJ1-6; 10 nucleotides align to TRBD1. Per the germline V gene, CDR1 is KGHSH and CDR2 is LQKENI. This CDR3 has 16 residues. The junction had 11 bases not matched to a gene; V was cut back by 5 bases and J by 10 bases. The CDR3 bases are TGTGCCAGCTCATCGGAACAGGGACAGGGGAAATCACCCCTCCACTTT. This sequence encodes CASSSEQGQGKSPLHF.

The chain has TRBV6-6 and TRBJ2-7; the D gene is possibly TRBD2 (5 bases). V lost 4 bases to trimming and J lost 7 bases, with 11 bases between them. This CDR3 region has 12 residues. Germline CDR1 is MNHNY and CDR2 is SVGAGI (reference sequence). CDR3 amino acids: CASSSGLWEQYF. The CDR3 coding sequence is TGTGCCAGCAGTTCTGGACTCTGGGAGCAGTACTTC.

The sample holds a few counts of this clone. The chain combines TRBV24-1 with TRBJ2-1; unclear D gene. Germline V lookup: CDR1 KGHDR, CDR2 SFDVKD. This CDR3 contains 16 residues. Between the trimmed V and J ends, which lost 9 bases and 0 bases, there was a span of 17 bases. The CDR3 DNA sequence: TGTGCCACCTATCAAATGCGGTCCCGCTCCTACAATGAGCAGTTCTTC. Residues: CATYQMRSRSYNEQFF.

The V and J genes are TRBV19 and TRBJ2-1; TRBD1 matches at 11 bases. The germline gives CDR1 LNHDA, CDR2 SQIVND (reference sequence). The J segment lost 7 bases and the V segment lost 6 bases, leaving 8 bases of the junction unmatched. CDR3 size: 15 residues. The CDR3 DNA sequence: TGTGCCAGTAGATTGCCGGGACAGGGGGGGAATGAGCAGTTCTTC. Protein sequence: CASRLPGQGGNEQFF.

V is TRBV21-1 and J is TRBJ2-2; the table gives TRBD2 as D, unverified against the DNA. TRBV21-1 is marked as a pseudogene. This CDR3 spans 18 amino acids. The CDR3 DNA reads TGTGCCAGCACCCAACCCGGACTAGCGGGAGGGAACACCGGGGAGCTGTTTTTT. This encodes CASTQPGLAGGNTGELFF.

The genes are TRBV23-1 and TRBJ1-6; D is perhaps TRBD1 (5 bases). Being an ORF, TRBV23-1 has a function that is uncertain. V was pared by 7 bases and J by 15 bases, with 13 bases between. The CDR3 length is 11 residues. In DNA, the CDR3 is TGCGCCAGCAAAAGAAGGGGAATCCTCCACTTT. Translated, it gives CASKRRGILHF.

The V call is TRBV6-5, the J call TRBJ1-5, with D possibly being TRBD1 (6 bases). Trimming left V 7 bases short and J 3 bases short, with 16 bases between. The CDR3 has 15 residues. Germline loops: CDR1 MNHEY, CDR2 SVGAGI. The CDR3 sequence: CASKPQGSLNQPQHF. The CDR3 DNA reads TGTGCCAGCAAACCACAGGGAAGTCTCAATCAGCCCCAGCATTTT.

This clone has just one count. The chain is built from TRBV5-1 and TRBJ1-4, with D perhaps TRBD1 (6 bases). V dropped 0 bases and J dropped 0 bases, with 9 bases sitting between them. Germline loops: CDR1 SGHRS, CDR2 YFSETQ. This CDR3 is built from 16 residues. The CDR3 region is CASSLGWTATNEKLFF. The DNA for the CDR3 is TGCGCCAGCAGCTTGGGGTGGACAGCAACTAATGAAAAACTGTTTTTT.

The V gene is TRBV27, the J gene TRBJ1-6; tentative D call: TRBD1 (6 bases). Looked up from germline, CDR1 is MNHEY and CDR2 is SMNVEV (reference sequence). With 1 base removed from V and 7 bases from J, the gap between germline ends came to 11 bases. This CDR3 is 15 amino acids long. The CDR3 DNA is TGTGCCAGCAGTTTATGGGGGCAGGGGAATTCACCCCTCCACTTT. Its protein is CASSLWGQGNSPLHF.

The chain recombines TRBV4-1 with TRBJ2-4; 8 nucleotides agree with TRBD1. The length of the CDR3 is 15 residues. Germline V gives CDR1 MGHRA, CDR2 YSYEKL. J gave up 6 bases and V 3 bases, and 7 bases lay outside the gene matches. CDR3 amino acids: CASSHPGGLGNIQYF. The CDR3 DNA reads as TGCGCCAGCAGCCACCCAGGGGGCTTGGGAAACATTCAGTACTTC.

The genes are TRBV10-1 and TRBJ1-1; 7 nucleotides match TRBD1. J lost 2 bases, V lost 6 bases, and 9 bases had no gene match. CDR1 WNHNN and CDR2 SYGVQD come from the germline V gene (reference sequence). The CDR3 consists of 15 residues. CDR3: CASSPGTERNTEAFF. The CDR3 DNA is TGCGCCAGCAGCCCAGGGACAGAAAGAAACACTGAAGCTTTCTTT.

V and J are TRBV5-8 and TRBJ1-5; D is perhaps TRBD1 (5 bases). V was cut by 10 bases and J by 0 bases, with 26 bases left in between. Germline-derived CDR1 and CDR2 are SGHTS and YDEGEE. CDR3 size: 18 residues. DNA of the CDR3: TGTGCCGGTGGCAGGGAACAGTTTGGGATACTTAGCAATCAGCCCCAGCATTTT. This encodes CAGGREQFGILSNQPQHF.

The chain employs TRBV5-1 and TRBJ2-3, with TRBD2 matching 9 bases. This CDR3 is 16 amino acids long. Trimming removed 3 bases from V and 2 bases from J; junction bases left unmatched: 7. From germline, CDR1 is SGHRS and CDR2 YFSETQ. CDR3 coding DNA: TGCGCCAGCAGCTCCGGAGGACTAGCGACCACAGATACGCAGTATTTT. Protein product: CASSSGGLATTDTQYF.

The gene calls are TRBV14 and TRBJ1-2; possible D gene TRBD1, 5 bases. CDR1 is SGHDN and CDR2 is FVKESK in the germline V gene. The length of the CDR3 is 14 residues. Trimming cost V 1 base and J 8 bases, with 14 bases left between them. This CDR3 is CASSQGEGIQGYTF. In nucleotides, the CDR3 is TGTGCCAGCAGCCAAGGGGAGGGGATTCAAGGCTACACCTTC.

The genes are TRBV30 and TRBJ1-5; 12 bases match TRBD1. From germline, CDR1 is GTSNPN and CDR2 SVGIG (reference sequence). The CDR3 length is 13 residues. Trimming took 5 bases from V and 9 from J; bases not matched to a gene: 5. CDR3 DNA: TGTGCCTGGGGGGGACAGGGGGCAGGGCCCCAGCATTTT. Its translation: CAWGGQGAGPQHF.

The table lists this clone with a count of one. The chain employs TRBV11-2 and TRBJ2-7, with 7 bases aligning to TRBD2. This CDR3 spans 16 amino acids. Losses at the gene ends were 1 base for V and 3 bases for J; bases not matched to a gene: 9. Germline CDR1 SGHAT, CDR2 FQNNGV. In DNA form, the CDR3 reads TGTGCCAGCAGCTTAGGTATCCGGCTAGCGGTCTACGAGCAGTACTTC. It encodes CASSLGIRLAVYEQYF.

This chain links TRBV29-1 with TRBJ1-1; 7 positions match TRBD1. The V and J ends lost 6 bases and 5 bases, in that order; junction bases with no gene match: 9. The CDR3 is made up of 13 amino acids. In germline, CDR1 is SQVTM, CDR2 ANQGSEA. The CDR3 DNA reads TGCAGCGTCGTACAGGGGTGGGAAACTGAAGCTTTCTTT. It translates to CSVVQGWETEAFF.

The chain has TRBV6-6 and TRBJ2-7, with 7 bases aligning to TRBD1. The germline V gene encodes CDR1 MNHNY and CDR2 SVGAGI (reference sequence). The length of the CDR3 is 15 residues. V dropped 6 bases and J dropped 2; count of bases not matched to a gene: 10. In nucleotides, the CDR3 is TGTGCCAGCAGGCCACAAAACAGGGGCCCCTACGAGCAGTACTTC. Its protein product is CASRPQNRGPYEQYF.

The V call is TRBV7-9, the J call TRBJ2-3; D might be TRBD1 (6 bases). Trimming shortened V by 5 bases and J by 0 bases, and 18 bases separated the two germline ends. CDR1 and CDR2 (germline): SEHNR, FQNEAQ (reference sequence). The CDR3 is 17 amino acids. CDR3 protein: CASSNTIGQMSTDTQYF. Here the CDR3 DNA reads TGTGCCAGCAGCAACACTATTGGACAGATGAGCACAGATACGCAGTATTTT.

The CDR3: CASSPRVGGSSTDTQYF. The CDR3 DNA is TGTGCCAGCAGCCCAAGAGTTGGAGGGTCTAGCACAGATACGCAGTATTTT. The chain carries TRBV4-2 and TRBJ2-3, with D perhaps TRBD2 (6 bases). V gave up 4 bases and J gave up 0 bases, with 17 bases separating them. The germline CDR1 and CDR2 sequences are LGHNA and YNFKEQ. The CDR3 is made up of 17 amino acids.

This chain uses TRBV19 with TRBJ2-1, with 10 bases identical to TRBD2. The CDR3 sequence is 15 residues long. The V segment lost 3 bases and the J segment 4 bases; nucleotides outside the gene matches: 3. Germline V gene sequence: CDR1 LNHDA, CDR2 SQIVND (reference sequence). Here the CDR3 reads CASSIPTSGYNEQFF. The CDR3 DNA is TGTGCCAGTAGTATTCCGACTAGCGGGTACAATGAGCAGTTCTTC. The full variable domain, rest sourced from reference TRBV19 and TRBJ2-1, is DGGITQSPKYLFRKEGQNVTLSCEQNLNHDAMYWYRQDPGQGLRLIYYSQIVNDFQKGDIAEGYSVSREKKESFPLTVTSAQKNPTAFYLCASSIPTSGYNEQFFGPGTRLTVL.

This chain uses TRBV30 with TRBJ1-4; 7 nucleotides align to TRBD1. The germline CDR1 and CDR2 sequences are GTSNPN and SVGIG (reference sequence). With V trimmed by 4 bases and J by 7 bases, 9 bases remained unmatched. The CDR3 is made up of 14 amino acids. The CDR3 region is CAWMRAGGSEKLFF. The DNA of the CDR3 is TGTGCCTGGATGAGAGCAGGGGGGTCTGAAAAACTGTTTTTT.

The gene calls are TRBV7-2 and TRBJ1-1; D not certain. Trimming left V 1 base short and J 1 base short, with 13 bases between. Germline V gene lookup returns CDR1 SGHTA and CDR2 FQGNSA. CDR3 length: 16 residues. The chain's CDR3 is CASSLDAGLGNTEAFF. The CDR3 DNA reads as TGTGCCAGCAGCTTAGATGCGGGGTTGGGGAACACTGAAGCTTTCTTT.

This chain joins TRBV6-5 and TRBJ1-1; D possibly corresponds to TRBD1 (5 bases). The CDR3 spans 14 residues. CDR1 and CDR2 from the germline V gene are MNHEY and SVGAGI. Trimming removed 2 bases at V and 4 bases at J, with 11 bases between. The CDR3 loop reads CASSYNRLGTEAFF. CDR3 in DNA: TGTGCCAGCAGTTACAACAGGCTTGGCACTGAAGCTTTCTTT.

The rearrangement links TRBV9 to TRBJ1-3; no clear D. Germline lookup yields CDR1 SGDLS and CDR2 YYNGEE. Trimming pared 4 bases from V and 2 bases from J, leaving 7 bases between. The CDR3 loop spans 13 amino acids. CDR3 region: CASSRGTGNTIYF. In DNA form, the CDR3 reads TGTGCCAGCAGCCGGGGAACTGGAAACACCATATATTTT. The complete variable domain, with remaining parts taken from reference TRBV9 and TRBJ1-3, reads DSGVTQTPKHLITATGQRVTLRCSPRSGDLSVYWYQQSLDQGLQFLIQYYNGEERAKGNILERFSAQQFPDLHSELNLSSLELGDSALYFCASSRGTGNTIYFGEGSWLTVV.

This clone was seen a single time. The chain uses TRBV7-2 and TRBJ2-5; a possible D gene is TRBD2 (5 bases). This CDR3 contains 15 residues. Trimming shortened V by 2 bases and J by 4 bases, and 14 bases separated the two germline ends. The germline CDR1 and CDR2 sequences are SGHTA and FQGNSA. CDR3 sequence reads: CASSLSVGVGETQYF. For the CDR3, the DNA is TGTGCCAGCAGCTTATCGGTGGGAGTGGGAGAGACCCAGTACTTC. The full variable domain, in which reference TRBV7-2 and TRBJ2-5 provide the parts outside the CDR3, is GAGVSQSPSNKVTEKGKDVELRCDPISGHTALYWYRQSLGQGLEFLIYFQGNSAPDKSGLPSDRFSAERTGGSVSTLTIQRTQQEDSAVYLCASSLSVGVGETQYFGPGTRLLVL.

The chain couples TRBV7-2 to TRBJ2-3, with D hard to call. V lost 5 bases to trimming and J lost 0 bases, with 15 bases between them. This CDR3 has 16 amino acids. Germline CDR1 and CDR2: SGHTA and FQGNSA. CDR3: CASSRGRYTSTDTQYF. CDR3 nucleotides: TGTGCCAGCAGCCGTGGGCGATACACTAGCACAGATACGCAGTATTTT.